What follows describes a single TCR beta chain. TCRdb's copy holds only in-frame clones and misses some; the assay was immunoSEQ multiplex PCR. The data hold roughly 74,000 clones, with roughly 90% observed a single time. This entry comes from a study of technical replicates of blood from several donors. Trimming removed 1 base from V and 5 bases from J, with 9 bases in between. The CDR3 has 13 amino acids. Germline CDR1 reads SGHAT; CDR2 reads FQNNGV. Input material: T cells isolated from PBMCs. This rearrangement joins TRBV11-2 to TRBJ2-7, with D hard to call. This TCR derives from a human donor in good health. CDR3: CASSLVLRDEQYF. In nucleotides, the CDR3 is TGTGCCAGCAGCTTAGTCTTACGGGACGAGCAGTACTTC.